A selection of T cell receptor beta chains follows, all from one sample in a study of T cell responses to AZD1222 COVID-19 vaccine. TCRdb's table, derived via immunoSEQ multiplex PCR, lists solely in-frame clones and lacks some. The table lists 150,000 to 200,000 clones, about nine tenths of them singletons. The sample here was peripheral blood, taken on day 0 of AZD1222 vaccination. The receptors here all came from an adult in good health. Both conserved end residues are part of each CDR3. D genes are given only for firm matches. Some rows mark clone size as missing; the rest say once, few, many or name a class of expanded clone.

clone size: .; CDR3 length: 13; V gene: TRBV10-2; J gene: TRBJ1-1; D gene: .; CDR3 protein: CASRLRDYTEAFF; CDR3 DNA: TGCGCCAGCAGACTCCGGGATTACACTGAAGCTTTCTTT
clone size: .; CDR3 length: 14; V gene: TRBV6-4; J gene: TRBJ2-1; D gene: .; CDR3 protein: CASSPYASYNEQFF; CDR3 DNA: TGTGCCAGCAGTCCGTACGCCTCCTACAATGAGCAGTTCTTC
clone size: .; CDR3 length: 14; V gene: TRBV2; J gene: TRBJ1-5; D gene: .; CDR3 protein: CASGGGPGGQPQHF; CDR3 DNA: TGTGCCAGCGGGGGGGGGCCGGGTGGTCAGCCCCAGCATTTT
clone size: .; CDR3 length: 13; V gene: TRBV7-7; J gene: TRBJ2-1; D gene: .; CDR3 protein: CASSPSTINEQFF; CDR3 DNA: TGTGCCAGCAGCCCGTCAACTATCAATGAGCAGTTCTTC
clone size: .; CDR3 length: 15; V gene: TRBV6-5; J gene: TRBJ2-7; D gene: TRBD2; CDR3 protein: CASSSGTSGSGEQYF; CDR3 DNA: TGTGCCAGCAGTTCCGGGACTAGCGGGAGTGGTGAGCAGTACTTC
clone size: .; CDR3 length: 11; V gene: TRBV29-1; J gene: TRBJ2-7; D gene: .; CDR3 protein: CSVEGVAEQYF; CDR3 DNA: TGCAGCGTAGAAGGGGTCGCCGAGCAGTACTTC
clone size: .; CDR3 length: 14; V gene: TRBV30; J gene: TRBJ2-7; D gene: .; CDR3 protein: CAWSVSRTMGEQYF; CDR3 DNA: TGTGCCTGGAGTGTATCCAGGACCATGGGCGAGCAGTACTTC
clone size: .; CDR3 length: 11; V gene: TRBV2; J gene: TRBJ2-1; D gene: .; CDR3 protein: CASRSYDEQFF; CDR3 DNA: TGTGCCAGCAGAAGTTATGATGAGCAGTTCTTC
clone size: .; CDR3 length: 13; V gene: TRBV19; J gene: TRBJ1-4; D gene: TRBD1; CDR3 protein: CASKQGVHEKLFF; CDR3 DNA: TGTGCCAGCAAACAGGGGGTGCATGAAAAACTGTTTTTT
clone size: .; CDR3 length: 17; V gene: TRBV5-1; J gene: TRBJ1-2; D gene: TRBD1; CDR3 protein: CASSSTPPGQGSYGYTF; CDR3 DNA: TGCGCCAGCAGCTCGACCCCACCGGGACAGGGGAGCTATGGCTACACCTTC
clone size: .; CDR3 length: 15; V gene: TRBV4-2; J gene: TRBJ2-7; D gene: TRBD1; CDR3 protein: CASSPGQGTSYEQYF; CDR3 DNA: TGTGCCAGCAGCCCGGGACAGGGGACCTCCTACGAGCAGTACTTC
clone size: once; CDR3 length: 15; V gene: TRBV29-1; J gene: TRBJ1-1; D gene: .; CDR3 protein: CSVLDGGGINTEAFF; CDR3 DNA: TGCAGCGTCCTCGACGGGGGGGGTATTAACACTGAAGCTTTCTTT
clone size: .; CDR3 length: 20; V gene: TRBV5-5; J gene: TRBJ2-3; D gene: TRBD2; CDR3 protein: CASSLVLVTSGGHGTDTQYF; CDR3 DNA: TGTGCCAGCAGCTTGGTATTGGTGACTAGCGGGGGCCATGGCACAGATACGCAGTATTTT
clone size: .; CDR3 length: 16; V gene: TRBV19; J gene: TRBJ2-1; D gene: TRBD2; CDR3 protein: CASSPRELAGVSEQFF; CDR3 DNA: TGTGCCAGTTCACCCAGGGAACTAGCGGGAGTAAGTGAGCAGTTCTTC
clone size: few; CDR3 length: 13; V gene: TRBV6-5; J gene: TRBJ2-1; D gene: .; CDR3 protein: CASRREVGNEQFF; CDR3 DNA: TGTGCCAGCAGGAGAGAGGTGGGAAATGAGCAGTTCTTC
clone size: .; CDR3 length: 14; V gene: TRBV18; J gene: TRBJ2-7; D gene: .; CDR3 protein: CASSPRQGLYEQYF; CDR3 DNA: TGTGCCAGCTCACCCCGACAGGGACTCTACGAGCAGTACTTC
clone size: .; CDR3 length: 15; V gene: TRBV4-1; J gene: TRBJ1-1; D gene: TRBD1; CDR3 protein: CASSQEAGGNSEAFF; CDR3 DNA: TGCGCCAGCAGCCAAGAGGCAGGGGGCAACTCTGAAGCTTTCTTT
clone size: .; CDR3 length: 13; V gene: TRBV7-2; J gene: TRBJ2-1; D gene: TRBD1; CDR3 protein: CASSFKGAYEQFF; CDR3 DNA: TGTGCCAGCAGCTTTAAGGGGGCCTATGAGCAGTTCTTC
clone size: .; CDR3 length: 13; V gene: TRBV30; J gene: TRBJ1-6; D gene: .; CDR3 protein: CAWSAGTPLTLHF; CDR3 DNA: TGTGCCTGGAGTGCCGGGACACCACTCACCCTCCACTTT
clone size: .; CDR3 length: 16; V gene: TRBV4-1; J gene: TRBJ1-1; D gene: TRBD1; CDR3 protein: CASSQTPGQLNTEAFF; CDR3 DNA: TGCGCCAGCAGCCAGACTCCGGGACAGTTGAACACTGAAGCTTTCTTT
clone size: .; CDR3 length: 16; V gene: TRBV7-9; J gene: TRBJ1-6; D gene: .; CDR3 protein: CASSLSEGGDNSPLHF; CDR3 DNA: TGTGCCAGCAGTCTATCCGAGGGAGGGGATAATTCACCCCTCCACTTT
clone size: .; CDR3 length: 15; V gene: TRBV6-2/TRBV6-3; J gene: TRBJ1-5; D gene: .; CDR3 protein: CASSYWGGQGQPQHF; CDR3 DNA: TGTGCCAGCAGTTACTGGGGGGGGCAGGGTCAGCCCCAGCATTTT
clone size: .; CDR3 length: 16; V gene: TRBV19; J gene: TRBJ2-2; D gene: .; CDR3 protein: CASRLQGKGGTGELFF; CDR3 DNA: TGTGCCAGCCGATTGCAGGGAAAGGGAGGCACCGGGGAGCTGTTTTTT
clone size: .; CDR3 length: 13; V gene: TRBV9; J gene: TRBJ1-1; D gene: .; CDR3 protein: CASSTSGQGEAFF; CDR3 DNA: TGTGCCAGCAGCACCAGCGGGCAAGGTGAAGCTTTCTTT
clone size: .; CDR3 length: 17; V gene: TRBV9; J gene: TRBJ1-1; D gene: .; CDR3 protein: CASSPRGGAQPNTEAFF; CDR3 DNA: TGTGCCAGCAGCCCCCGGGGGGGGGCCCAACCTAACACTGAAGCTTTCTTT
clone size: .; CDR3 length: 18; V gene: TRBV28; J gene: TRBJ2-3; D gene: .; CDR3 protein: CASSQSLGGNPSTDTQYF; CDR3 DNA: TGTGCCAGCAGCCAATCCCTTGGGGGCAACCCTAGCACAGATACGCAGTATTTT
clone size: .; CDR3 length: 13; V gene: TRBV19; J gene: TRBJ1-5; D gene: .; CDR3 protein: CASTPASGQPQHF; CDR3 DNA: TGTGCCAGTACCCCTGCCAGTGGTCAGCCCCAGCATTTT
clone size: .; CDR3 length: 16; V gene: TRBV4-1; J gene: TRBJ2-1; D gene: TRBD2; CDR3 protein: CASSHPTSGTRNEQFF; CDR3 DNA: TGCGCCAGCAGTCATCCGACTAGCGGGACTAGGAATGAGCAGTTCTTC
clone size: once; CDR3 length: 15; V gene: TRBV7-9; J gene: TRBJ2-5; D gene: .; CDR3 protein: CASSDGTFKEETQYF; CDR3 DNA: TGTGCCAGCAGCGATGGGACTTTCAAGGAGGAGACCCAGTACTTC
clone size: few; CDR3 length: 12; V gene: TRBV6-6; J gene: TRBJ2-7; D gene: .; CDR3 protein: CASRSGSQEQYF; CDR3 DNA: TGTGCCAGCAGGTCCGGGAGTCAAGAGCAGTACTTC
clone size: .; CDR3 length: 14; V gene: TRBV11-2; J gene: TRBJ2-7; D gene: .; CDR3 protein: CASSLAGGPYEQYF; CDR3 DNA: TGTGCCAGCAGCTTAGCTGGGGGGCCCTACGAGCAGTACTTC
clone size: .; CDR3 length: 14; V gene: TRBV6-2/TRBV6-3; J gene: TRBJ1-6; D gene: .; CDR3 protein: CASSYSPGGSPLHF; CDR3 DNA: TGTGCCAGCAGTTACTCGCCCGGGGGTTCACCCCTCCACTTT
clone size: few; CDR3 length: 15; V gene: TRBV7-8; J gene: TRBJ1-4; D gene: TRBD1; CDR3 protein: CASSLKQGRGGKLFF; CDR3 DNA: TGTGCCAGCAGCTTAAAACAGGGGAGGGGAGGAAAACTGTTTTTT
clone size: .; CDR3 length: 13; V gene: TRBV5-4; J gene: TRBJ1-3; D gene: .; CDR3 protein: CASSYRRSDTIYF; CDR3 DNA: TGTGCCAGCAGCTACCGGCGGTCTGACACCATATATTTT
clone size: .; CDR3 length: 18; V gene: TRBV5-4; J gene: TRBJ2-2; D gene: TRBD2; CDR3 protein: CASSPPGGRAFNTGELFF; CDR3 DNA: TGTGCCAGCAGCCCGCCCGGCGGGAGGGCCTTTAACACCGGGGAGCTGTTTTTT
clone size: .; CDR3 length: 13; V gene: TRBV19; J gene: TRBJ1-1; D gene: .; CDR3 protein: CASSEGVLVEAFF; CDR3 DNA: TGTGCCAGTAGTGAAGGGGTTTTGGTTGAAGCTTTCTTT
clone size: .; CDR3 length: 13; V gene: TRBV5-5; J gene: TRBJ1-2; D gene: TRBD1; CDR3 protein: CASSLDRVHGYTF; CDR3 DNA: TGTGCCAGCAGCCTTGACAGGGTACATGGCTACACCTTC
clone size: .; CDR3 length: 13; V gene: TRBV5-1; J gene: TRBJ2-7; D gene: .; CDR3 protein: CASSFTTGYEQYF; CDR3 DNA: TGCGCCAGCAGCTTCACAACCGGCTACGAGCAGTACTTC
clone size: .; CDR3 length: 15; V gene: TRBV11-2; J gene: TRBJ2-1; D gene: TRBD2; CDR3 protein: CASSHGLAENNEQFF; CDR3 DNA: TGTGCCAGCAGCCACGGACTAGCGGAGAACAATGAGCAGTTCTTC
clone size: few; CDR3 length: 16; V gene: TRBV28; J gene: TRBJ1-5; D gene: .; CDR3 protein: CASSLLRAGASQPQHF; CDR3 DNA: TGTGCCAGCAGTCTCCTTAGGGCAGGGGCAAGTCAGCCCCAGCATTTT
clone size: once; CDR3 length: 15; V gene: TRBV5-1; J gene: TRBJ1-3; D gene: .; CDR3 protein: CASSSGRYSGNTIYF; CDR3 DNA: TGCGCCAGCAGCTCGGGACGGTACTCTGGAAACACCATATATTTT
clone size: .; CDR3 length: 16; V gene: TRBV5-4; J gene: TRBJ2-3; D gene: TRBD2; CDR3 protein: CASSPGGRPRADTQYF; CDR3 DNA: TGTGCCAGCAGCCCGGGAGGCCGCCCTAGGGCAGATACGCAGTATTTT
clone size: .; CDR3 length: 15; V gene: TRBV30; J gene: TRBJ2-1; D gene: TRBD2; CDR3 protein: CAWNKLAGAYNEQFF; CDR3 DNA: TGTGCCTGGAACAAGCTAGCGGGGGCCTACAATGAGCAGTTCTTC
clone size: .; CDR3 length: 12; V gene: TRBV6-5; J gene: TRBJ1-1; D gene: TRBD1; CDR3 protein: CASSWTGTEAFF; CDR3 DNA: TGTGCCAGCAGTTGGACAGGGACTGAAGCTTTCTTT
clone size: few; CDR3 length: 16; V gene: TRBV5-1; J gene: TRBJ1-6; D gene: .; CDR3 protein: CASSLAGGTGNSPLHF; CDR3 DNA: TGCGCCAGCAGCTTGGCCGGGGGGACGGGTAATTCACCCCTCCACTTT
clone size: .; CDR3 length: 11; V gene: TRBV28; J gene: TRBJ2-3; D gene: .; CDR3 protein: CAARGADTQYF; CDR3 DNA: TGTGCCGCCCGTGGGGCAGATACGCAGTATTTT
clone size: .; CDR3 length: 13; V gene: TRBV6-1; J gene: TRBJ1-1; D gene: .; CDR3 protein: CASSEWDATEAFF; CDR3 DNA: TGTGCCAGCAGTGAGTGGGATGCGACTGAAGCTTTCTTT
clone size: .; CDR3 length: 18; V gene: TRBV27; J gene: TRBJ2-5; D gene: .; CDR3 protein: CASSQQGLAWGPQETQYF; CDR3 DNA: TGTGCCAGCAGTCAACAGGGCCTAGCGTGGGGGCCCCAAGAGACCCAGTACTTC
clone size: .; CDR3 length: 12; V gene: TRBV19; J gene: TRBJ1-2; D gene: .; CDR3 protein: CASSLGPYGYTF; CDR3 DNA: TGTGCCAGTAGTTTGGGCCCTTATGGCTACACCTTC
clone size: .; CDR3 length: 15; V gene: TRBV7-2; J gene: TRBJ2-7; D gene: TRBD2; CDR3 protein: CASSLGTSVSYEQYF; CDR3 DNA: TGTGCCAGCAGCTTAGGGACTAGCGTCTCCTACGAGCAGTACTTC
clone size: .; CDR3 length: 18; V gene: TRBV27; J gene: TRBJ2-1; D gene: TRBD2; CDR3 protein: CASSLSLAGEHTYNEQFF; CDR3 DNA: TGTGCCAGCAGTTTATCCCTAGCGGGAGAGCATACCTACAATGAGCAGTTCTTC
clone size: .; CDR3 length: 15; V gene: TRBV27; J gene: TRBJ1-4; D gene: .; CDR3 protein: CASSPRGAVNEKLFF; CDR3 DNA: TGTGCCAGCAGTCCCCGGGGCGCGGTGAATGAAAAACTGTTTTTT
clone size: .; CDR3 length: 13; V gene: TRBV5-4; J gene: TRBJ1-2; D gene: .; CDR3 protein: CASSLEYQGGYTF; CDR3 DNA: TGTGCCAGCAGCTTGGAGTATCAAGGGGGCTACACCTTC
clone size: .; CDR3 length: 14; V gene: TRBV11-1; J gene: TRBJ1-4; D gene: TRBD1; CDR3 protein: CASSRGQLNEKLFF; CDR3 DNA: TGTGCCAGCAGCCGGGGACAGCTTAATGAAAAACTGTTTTTT
clone size: .; CDR3 length: 18; V gene: TRBV11-2; J gene: TRBJ2-1; D gene: TRBD2; CDR3 protein: CASSPRRVAGGPYNEQFF; CDR3 DNA: TGTGCCAGCAGCCCGCGAAGGGTAGCGGGAGGGCCGTACAATGAGCAGTTCTTC
clone size: .; CDR3 length: 17; V gene: TRBV4-2; J gene: TRBJ2-2; D gene: TRBD2; CDR3 protein: CASSQAGTSAITGELFF; CDR3 DNA: TGTGCCAGCAGCCAGGCCGGGACTAGCGCAATCACCGGGGAGCTGTTTTTT
clone size: .; CDR3 length: 15; V gene: TRBV5-1; J gene: TRBJ1-4; D gene: .; CDR3 protein: CASSVQGTANEKLFF; CDR3 DNA: TGCGCCAGCAGCGTACAGGGTACCGCTAATGAAAAACTGTTTTTT
clone size: .; CDR3 length: 14; V gene: TRBV5-6; J gene: TRBJ1-1; D gene: .; CDR3 protein: CASSVRYTTTEAFF; CDR3 DNA: TGTGCCAGCAGCGTGAGATACACTACCACTGAAGCTTTCTTT
clone size: .; CDR3 length: 15; V gene: TRBV7-8; J gene: TRBJ1-2; D gene: .; CDR3 protein: CASSASQGRLYGYTF; CDR3 DNA: TGTGCCAGCAGCGCCAGCCAGGGGCGACTCTATGGCTACACCTTC